What follows describes a single TCR beta chain. The target antigen is unknown. Researchers ran the PCR with 60 Vbeta and 13 Jbeta primers. The method was immunoSEQ multiplex PCR; TCRdb's version includes in-frame clones alone and lacks a portion of them. The top ten hold 1.2% of the sample, which has approximately 130,000 clones, about 82% seen once. These data belong to a study of cytomegalovirus exposure and HLA in healthy donors. Whole-study findings and limits: A cluster of highly shared sequence variants was likely a sequencing artifact. Previously analyzed data showed that most TCR beta V segments were productive at a frequency of about 87% or about 30%. In a later analysis, several top co-occurrence clusters appeared linked to parvovirus B19, influenza, CMV and Epstein-Barr virus.

This CDR3 has 13 residues. V gave up 0 bases and J gave up 14 bases, with 15 bases separating them. The germline gives CDR1 MNHGY, CDR2 SAAAGT. The chain employs TRBV6-8 and TRBJ2-3; a possible D gene is TRBD2 (5 bases). The source of this sequence is a boy between 10 and 17 years old in good health and CMV-seronegative. The sample was PBMCs. CDR3 sequence: CASSYSEGAVLYF. CDR3 nucleotide sequence: TGTGCCAGCAGTTACTCTGAGGGAGCGGTTTTGTATTTT.